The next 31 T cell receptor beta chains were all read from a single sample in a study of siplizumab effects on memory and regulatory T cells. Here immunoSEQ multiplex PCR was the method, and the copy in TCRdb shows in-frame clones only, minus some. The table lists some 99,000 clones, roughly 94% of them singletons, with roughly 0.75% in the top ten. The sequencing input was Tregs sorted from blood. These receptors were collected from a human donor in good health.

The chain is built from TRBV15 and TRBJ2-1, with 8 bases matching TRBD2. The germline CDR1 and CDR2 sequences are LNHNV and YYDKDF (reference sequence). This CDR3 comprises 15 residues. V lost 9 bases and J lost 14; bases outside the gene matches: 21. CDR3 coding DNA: TGTGCCACTAGCGGGATGTCGGGCGATCGTGTTAAAAAGTTCTTC. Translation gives CATSGMSGDRVKKFF.

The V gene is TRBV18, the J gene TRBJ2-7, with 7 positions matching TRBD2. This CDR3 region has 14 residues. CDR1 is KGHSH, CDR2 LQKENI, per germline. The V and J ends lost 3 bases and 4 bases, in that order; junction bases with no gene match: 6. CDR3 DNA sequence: TGTGCCAGCTCACCGGGGACTACATTATACGAGCAGTACTTC. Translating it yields CASSPGTTLYEQYF.

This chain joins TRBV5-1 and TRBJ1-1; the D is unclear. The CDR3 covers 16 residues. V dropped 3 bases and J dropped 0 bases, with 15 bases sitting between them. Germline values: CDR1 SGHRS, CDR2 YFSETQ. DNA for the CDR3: TGCGCCAGCAGCTCCCTCGGGGTGCAGGTGAACACTGAAGCTTTCTTT. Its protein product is CASSSLGVQVNTEAFF.

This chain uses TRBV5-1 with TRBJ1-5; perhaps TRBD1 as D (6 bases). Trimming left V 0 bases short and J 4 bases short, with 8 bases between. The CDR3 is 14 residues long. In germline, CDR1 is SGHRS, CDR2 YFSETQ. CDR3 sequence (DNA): TGCGCCAGCAGCTTGGGAACAGGGAATCAGCCCCAGCATTTT. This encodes CASSLGTGNQPQHF.

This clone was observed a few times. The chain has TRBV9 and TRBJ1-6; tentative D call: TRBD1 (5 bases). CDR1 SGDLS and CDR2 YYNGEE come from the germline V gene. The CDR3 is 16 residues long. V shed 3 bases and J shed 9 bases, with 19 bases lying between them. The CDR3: CASSASHPGVASPLHF. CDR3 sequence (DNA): TGTGCCAGCAGCGCCTCACACCCGGGGGTTGCTTCACCCCTCCACTTT.

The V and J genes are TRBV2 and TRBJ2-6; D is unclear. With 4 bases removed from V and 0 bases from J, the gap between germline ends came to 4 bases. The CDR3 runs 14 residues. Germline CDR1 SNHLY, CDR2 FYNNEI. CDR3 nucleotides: TGTGCCAGCAGTGTGAGCTCTGGGGCCAACGTCCTGACTTTC. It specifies CASSVSSGANVLTF.

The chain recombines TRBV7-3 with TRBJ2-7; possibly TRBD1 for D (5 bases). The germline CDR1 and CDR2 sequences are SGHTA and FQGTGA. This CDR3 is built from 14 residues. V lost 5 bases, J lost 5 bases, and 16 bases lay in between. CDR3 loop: CASSPGQGWDEQYF. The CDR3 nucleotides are TGTGCCAGCAGCCCCGGGCAGGGCTGGGACGAGCAGTACTTC. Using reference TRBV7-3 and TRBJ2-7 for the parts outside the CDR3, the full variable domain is GAGVSQTPSNKVTEKGKYVELRCDPISGHTALYWYRQSLGQGPEFLIYFQGTGAADDSGLPNDRFFAVRPEGSVSTLKIQRTERGDSAVYLCASSPGQGWDEQYFGPGTRLTVT.

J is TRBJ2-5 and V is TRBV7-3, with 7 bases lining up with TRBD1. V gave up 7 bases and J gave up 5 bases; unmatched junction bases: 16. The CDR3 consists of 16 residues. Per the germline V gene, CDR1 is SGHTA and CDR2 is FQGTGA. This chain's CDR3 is CASNPRFDRARETQYF. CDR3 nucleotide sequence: TGTGCCAGCAACCCGCGATTTGACAGGGCCCGGGAGACCCAGTACTTC.

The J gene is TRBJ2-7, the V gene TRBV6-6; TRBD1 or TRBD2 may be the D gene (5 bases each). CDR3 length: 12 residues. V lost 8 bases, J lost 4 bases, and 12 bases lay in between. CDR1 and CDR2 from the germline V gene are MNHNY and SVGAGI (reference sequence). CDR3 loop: CASSRGDYEQYF. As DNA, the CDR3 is TGTGCCAGCTCCCGAGGGGATTACGAGCAGTACTTC.

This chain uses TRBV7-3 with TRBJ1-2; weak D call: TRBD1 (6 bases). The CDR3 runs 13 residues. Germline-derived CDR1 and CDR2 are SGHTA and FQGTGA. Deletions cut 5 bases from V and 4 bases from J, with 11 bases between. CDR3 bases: TGTGCCAGCAGCCGGACAGCTACCTATGGCTACACCTTC. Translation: CASSRTATYGYTF.

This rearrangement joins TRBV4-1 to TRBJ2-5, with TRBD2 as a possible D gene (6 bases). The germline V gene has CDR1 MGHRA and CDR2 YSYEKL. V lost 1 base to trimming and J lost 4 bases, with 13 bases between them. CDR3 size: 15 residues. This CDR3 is CASSQGLAVGETQYF. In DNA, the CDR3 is TGCGCCAGCAGCCAAGGATTAGCGGTGGGAGAGACCCAGTACTTC.

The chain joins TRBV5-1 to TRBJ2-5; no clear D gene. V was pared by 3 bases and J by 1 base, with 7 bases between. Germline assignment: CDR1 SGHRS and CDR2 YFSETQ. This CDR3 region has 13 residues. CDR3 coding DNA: TGCGCCAGCAGCTCAGACGGCCAAGAGACCCAGTACTTC. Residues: CASSSDGQETQYF.

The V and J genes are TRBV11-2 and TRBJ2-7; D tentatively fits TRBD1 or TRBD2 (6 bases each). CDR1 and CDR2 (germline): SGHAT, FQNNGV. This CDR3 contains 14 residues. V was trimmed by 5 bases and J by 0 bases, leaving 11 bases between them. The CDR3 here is CASSPGADSYEQYF. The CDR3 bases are TGTGCCAGCAGCCCGGGGGCGGACTCCTACGAGCAGTACTTC.

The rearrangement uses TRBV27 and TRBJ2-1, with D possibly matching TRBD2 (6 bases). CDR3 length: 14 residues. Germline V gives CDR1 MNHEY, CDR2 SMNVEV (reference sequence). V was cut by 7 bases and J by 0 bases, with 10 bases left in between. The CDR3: CASKAGRSYNEQFF. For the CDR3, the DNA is TGTGCCAGCAAGGCGGGACGCTCCTACAATGAGCAGTTCTTC.

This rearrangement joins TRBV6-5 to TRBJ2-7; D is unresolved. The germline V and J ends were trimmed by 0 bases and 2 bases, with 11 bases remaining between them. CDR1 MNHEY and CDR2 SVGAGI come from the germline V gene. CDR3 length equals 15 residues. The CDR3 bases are TGTGCCAGCAGTTACTCGATTACTACACCCTACGAGCAGTACTTC. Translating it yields CASSYSITTPYEQYF.

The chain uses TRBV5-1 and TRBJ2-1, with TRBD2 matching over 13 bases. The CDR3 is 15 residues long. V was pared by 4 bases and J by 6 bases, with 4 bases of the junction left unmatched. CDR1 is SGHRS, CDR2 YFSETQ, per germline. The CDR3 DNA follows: TGCGCCAGCAGCCCCACTAGCGGGGGGGTCAATGAGCAGTTCTTC. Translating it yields CASSPTSGGVNEQFF.

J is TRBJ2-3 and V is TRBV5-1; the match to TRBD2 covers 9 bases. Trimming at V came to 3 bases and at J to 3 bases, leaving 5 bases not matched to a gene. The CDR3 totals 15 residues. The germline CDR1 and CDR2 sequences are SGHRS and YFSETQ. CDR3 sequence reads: CASSSGTSSTDTQYF. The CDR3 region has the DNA TGCGCCAGCAGCTCCGGGACTAGCTCGACAGATACGCAGTATTTT.

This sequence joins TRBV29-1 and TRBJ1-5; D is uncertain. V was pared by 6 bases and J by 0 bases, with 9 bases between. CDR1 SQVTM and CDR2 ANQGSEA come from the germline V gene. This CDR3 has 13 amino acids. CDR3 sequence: CSVEFSSNQPQHF. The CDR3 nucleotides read TGCAGCGTGGAGTTCAGTAGCAATCAGCCCCAGCATTTT.

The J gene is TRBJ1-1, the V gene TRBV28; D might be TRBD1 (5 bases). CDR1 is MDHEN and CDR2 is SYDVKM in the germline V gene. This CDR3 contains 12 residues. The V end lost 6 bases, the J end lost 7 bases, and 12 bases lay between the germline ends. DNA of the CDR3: TGTGCCAGCAGACCTAGACAGCGTGAAGCTTTCTTT. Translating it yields CASRPRQREAFF.

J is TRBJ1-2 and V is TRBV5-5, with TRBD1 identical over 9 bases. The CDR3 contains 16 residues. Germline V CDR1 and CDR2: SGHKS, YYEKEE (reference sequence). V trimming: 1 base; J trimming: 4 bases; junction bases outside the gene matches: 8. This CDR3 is CASSLMGTGIRYGYTF. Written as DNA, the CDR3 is TGTGCCAGCAGCTTGATGGGGACAGGGATCCGCTATGGCTACACCTTC. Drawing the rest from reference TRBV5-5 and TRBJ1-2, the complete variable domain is DAGVTQSPTHLIKTRGQQVTLRCSPISGHKSVSWYQQVLGQGPQFIFQYYEKEERGRGNFPDRFSARQFPNYSSELNVNALLLGDSALYLCASSLMGTGIRYGYTFGSGTRLTVV.

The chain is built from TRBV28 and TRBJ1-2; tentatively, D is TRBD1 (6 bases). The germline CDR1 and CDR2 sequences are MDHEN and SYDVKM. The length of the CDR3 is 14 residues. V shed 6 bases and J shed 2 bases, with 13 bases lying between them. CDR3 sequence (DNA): TGTGCCAGCAGGGCGGGGGCCCAAAACTATGGCTACACCTTC. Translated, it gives CASRAGAQNYGYTF.

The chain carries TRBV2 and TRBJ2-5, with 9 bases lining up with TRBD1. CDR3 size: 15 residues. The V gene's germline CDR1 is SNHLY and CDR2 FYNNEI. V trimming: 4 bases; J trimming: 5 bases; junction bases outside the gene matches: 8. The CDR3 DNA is TGTGCCAGCAGTGCCGGACAGGGGATTTTGGAGACCCAGTACTTC. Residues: CASSAGQGILETQYF.

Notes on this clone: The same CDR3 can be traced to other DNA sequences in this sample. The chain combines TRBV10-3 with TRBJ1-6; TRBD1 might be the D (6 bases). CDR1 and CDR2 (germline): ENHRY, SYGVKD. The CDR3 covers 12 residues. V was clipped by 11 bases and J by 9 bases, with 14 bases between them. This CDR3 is CAAGQGGSPLHF. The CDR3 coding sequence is TGTGCCGCTGGACAAGGGGGTTCACCCCTCCACTTT.

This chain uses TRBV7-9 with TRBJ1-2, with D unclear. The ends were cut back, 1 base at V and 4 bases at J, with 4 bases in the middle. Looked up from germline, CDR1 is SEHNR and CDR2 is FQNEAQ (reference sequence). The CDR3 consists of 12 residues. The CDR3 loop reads CASSLDIYGYTF. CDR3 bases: TGTGCCAGCAGCTTAGATATCTATGGCTACACCTTC.

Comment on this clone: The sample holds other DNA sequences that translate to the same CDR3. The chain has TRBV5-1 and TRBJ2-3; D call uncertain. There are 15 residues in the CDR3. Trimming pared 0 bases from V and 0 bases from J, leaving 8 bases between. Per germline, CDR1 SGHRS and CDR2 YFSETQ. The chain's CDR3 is CASSLALSSTDTQYF. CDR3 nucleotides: TGCGCCAGCAGCTTGGCCCTTTCTAGCACAGATACGCAGTATTTT.

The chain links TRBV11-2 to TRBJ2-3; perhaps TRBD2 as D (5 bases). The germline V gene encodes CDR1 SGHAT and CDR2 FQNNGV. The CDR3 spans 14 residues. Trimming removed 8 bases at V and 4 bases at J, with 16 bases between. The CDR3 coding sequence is TGTGCCAGCTCCACGTCGGGTAGCGCAGATACGCAGTATTTT. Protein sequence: CASSTSGSADTQYF.

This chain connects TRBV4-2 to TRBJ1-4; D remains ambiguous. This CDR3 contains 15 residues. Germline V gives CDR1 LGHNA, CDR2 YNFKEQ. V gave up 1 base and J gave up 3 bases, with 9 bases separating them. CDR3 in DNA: TGTGCCAGCAGCCAAGCGGGCGCGGCTAATGAAAAACTGTTTTTT. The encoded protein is CASSQAGAANEKLFF.

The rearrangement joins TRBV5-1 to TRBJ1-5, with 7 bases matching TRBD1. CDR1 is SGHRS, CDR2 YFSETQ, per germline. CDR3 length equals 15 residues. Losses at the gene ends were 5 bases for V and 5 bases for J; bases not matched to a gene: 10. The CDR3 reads CASREGTGVDQPQHF. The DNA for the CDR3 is TGCGCCAGCAGGGAGGGTACAGGGGTTGATCAGCCCCAGCATTTT.

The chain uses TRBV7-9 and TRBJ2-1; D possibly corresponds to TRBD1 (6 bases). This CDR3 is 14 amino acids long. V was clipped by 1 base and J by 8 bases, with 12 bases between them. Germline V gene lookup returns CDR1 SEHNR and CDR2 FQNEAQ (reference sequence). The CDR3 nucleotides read TGTGCCAGCAGCTTAGGGGGGCGCGACGATGAGCAGTTCTTC. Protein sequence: CASSLGGRDDEQFF.

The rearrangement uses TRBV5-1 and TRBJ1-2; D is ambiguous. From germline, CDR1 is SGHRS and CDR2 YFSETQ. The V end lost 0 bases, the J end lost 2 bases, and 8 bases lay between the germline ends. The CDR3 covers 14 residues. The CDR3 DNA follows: TGCGCCAGCAGCTTGGACGGGTTAAACTATGGCTACACCTTC. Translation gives CASSLDGLNYGYTF.

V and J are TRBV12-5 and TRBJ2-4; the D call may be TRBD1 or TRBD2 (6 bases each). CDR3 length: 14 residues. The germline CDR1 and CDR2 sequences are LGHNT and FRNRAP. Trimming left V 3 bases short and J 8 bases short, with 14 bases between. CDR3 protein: CASGFLGGADIQYF. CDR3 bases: TGTGCTAGTGGTTTCTTGGGGGGCGCGGACATTCAGTACTTC.